The entry below gives a single T cell receptor beta chain sequence along with its context. What this receptor recognizes is not known. No quality values exist for individual bases; no much larger clone is one base distant. TCRbeta CDR3 regions were amplified from genomic DNA using the immunoSEQ Assay, a bias-controlled multiplex PCR. The authors' pipeline ran thus. Nucleated cell counts per sample were estimated from amplification of reference gene primers within the assay. To quantify the absolute abundance of each unique TCRbeta CDR3 rearrangement, sequence reads were collapsed and filtered. For each sample, productive Simpson clonality was calculated by taking the square root of Simpson's diversity index across productive rearrangements. TCRdb holds this immuneACCESS table with in-frame rearrangements only. Some clones are missing; in checked studies, unresolved V genes explain under half, and the rest has no known cause. Clone size and V and J calls were adopted from that table, with D and trimming inferred from the DNA. This sample has about 160,000 clones in its table, and 85% to 90% of those were observed once. The ten most abundant clones make up less than 0.7% of the sample.

This record belongs to a study of blood T cell repertoires in COVID-19 (dated by TCRdb to the early 2020s). A note on the overall study: Collaborator samples came from the United States, Italy and Spain and covered acute and convalescent phases of COVID-19. The dataset comprised deeply sampled blood TCRbeta repertoires from subjects exposed to, actively infected with, or recovered from COVID-19. The repertoires were made available in a free public database intended to serve as a resource for research on the immune response to SARS-CoV-2. The sample metadata nearly always contained a de-identified subject ID, COVID-19 status, age in years and sex. Where HLA class I and class II types were available, the types were taken from metadata supplied by the sample provider, not from assay-based typing. Samples were obtained from the ongoing ImmuneRACE study (first 160 participants) and from over 1,000 subjects provided by 6 global collaborators. The material from the prospective study consisted of cDNA or gDNA derived from T cells, B-cell-depleted T cells, or PBMCs.

Ends trimmed: V by 7 bases, J by 2 bases; bases unmatched to a gene: 3. The CDR3 numbers 12 residues from cysteine through phenylalanine. The CDR3 DNA has 36 bases and is translated from base 1. CDR1 and CDR2 (SQVTM, ANQGSEA) derive from the germline V gene. One collaborating source in Seattle enrolled patients during active infection and followed them longitudinally through the course of disease. Whole blood was collected in K2EDTA tubes by collaborating institutions according to the institutions' own protocols. For TCRbeta analysis, collaborators shipped samples as frozen whole blood, isolated PBMCs, or DNA extracted from either of those sample types. Beyond this particular receptor, the publication reports: How much clinical and demographic metadata was included differed by source and by participant, and the metadata was provided uncurated.

The V and J segments used are TRBV29-1 and TRBJ2-5, and 8 bases in between align with TRBD1. The source material was peripheral blood. This receptor was obtained from a man aged 55 to 70 with COVID-19, enrolled during active disease. The DNA reads as follows: TGCAGCGCCCGGACAGGGCAAGAGACCCAGTACTTC. It encodes CSARTGQETQYF.